The clone carrying this T cell receptor beta chain was seen a handful of times. Its antigen is unidentified. In the PCR, 60 Vbeta and 13 Jbeta primers were used. Produced via immunoSEQ multiplex PCR; TCRdb's table is partial and in-frame only. The table shows approximately 150,000 clones, with over 70% occurring only once. The data stem from a study of cytomegalovirus exposure and HLA in healthy donors. As for the study in general: Earlier sequencing of about 179 million T cells yielded roughly 100 million unique TCR beta sequences. Points from the study as a whole: A later analysis reportedly found fewer N-insertions in an Asian-associated ancestry cluster than the approximately 660-donor mean.

The CDR3 length is 15 residues. V lost 1 base and J lost 3, with 12 bases in between. The germline V gene has CDR1 LNHDA and CDR2 SQIVND (reference sequence). The specimen sequenced was PBMCs. The sequence was obtained from a woman aged 40 to 55 in good health and CMV-seropositive. This rearrangement joins TRBV19 to TRBJ1-1; D gene unclear. The DNA of the CDR3 is TGTGCCAGTAGTATAGGGGGAGGTGTGTACACTGAAGCTTTCTTT. Protein: CASSIGGGVYTEAFF. Combining the CDR3 with reference TRBV19 and TRBJ1-1 gives the whole variable domain DGGITQSPKYLFRKEGQNVTLSCEQNLNHDAMYWYRQDPGQGLRLIYYSQIVNDFQKGDIAEGYSVSREKKESFPLTVTSAQKNPTAFYLCASSIGGGVYTEAFFGQGTRLTVV.